This TCR beta chain comes out of a study of blood T cell repertoires in COVID-19. The overall study: PBMCs, B-cell-depleted T cells, or T cells were the source of the cDNA or gDNA that made up the material.

After removal of 6 bases from V and 3 bases from J, the junction contained 6 bases not matched to a gene. The CDR3 has 14 amino acids. Germline CDR1 MDHEN, CDR2 SYDVKM. Sequencing used immunoSEQ multiplex PCR; TCRdb keeps in-frame clones, though not all of them. This sample carries around 51,000 clones, 70% to 90% of them seen once, and the ten largest clones take 3.5% to 5%. This receptor was obtained from a man older than 75 with active COVID-19. Sequenced sample: peripheral blood. The V call is TRBV28, the J call TRBJ2-5; TRBD1 agrees at 8 bases. CDR3 region: CASSQTGVEETQYF. CDR3 nucleotide sequence: TGTGCCAGCAGCCAGACAGGGGTTGAAGAGACCCAGTACTTC.